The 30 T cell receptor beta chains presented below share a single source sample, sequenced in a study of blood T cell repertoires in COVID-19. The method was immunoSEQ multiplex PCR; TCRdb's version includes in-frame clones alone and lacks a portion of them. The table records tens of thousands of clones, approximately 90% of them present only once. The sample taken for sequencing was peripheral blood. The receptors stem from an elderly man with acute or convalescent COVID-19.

The CDR3 DNA sequence: TGTGCCAGCGGCTACACCGGGGAGCTGTTTTTT. Its translation: CASGYTGELFF. The chain recombines TRBV3-1 (or the pseudogene TRBV3-2) with TRBJ2-2; D is uncertain. The CDR3 loop spans 11 amino acids. The V gene's germline CDR1 is LGHDT and CDR2 YNNKEL (reference sequence). The V end lost 8 bases, the J end lost 3 bases, and 4 bases lay between the germline ends.

This CDR3 reads CASSIDIGSDTEAFF. In nucleotides, the CDR3 is TGTGCCAGTAGTATAGATATCGGTTCGGACACTGAAGCTTTCTTT. V is TRBV19 and J is TRBJ1-1, with D hard to call. The CDR3 runs to 15 residues. The V gene's germline CDR1 is LNHDA and CDR2 SQIVND (reference sequence). V lost 0 bases and J lost 3, with 11 bases in between.

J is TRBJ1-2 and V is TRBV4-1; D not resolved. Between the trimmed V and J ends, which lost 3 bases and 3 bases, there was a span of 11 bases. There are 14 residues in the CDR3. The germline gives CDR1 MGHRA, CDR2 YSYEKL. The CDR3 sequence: CASSHGRYDYGYTF. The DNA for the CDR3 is TGCGCCAGCAGCCACGGCAGGTACGACTATGGCTACACCTTC.

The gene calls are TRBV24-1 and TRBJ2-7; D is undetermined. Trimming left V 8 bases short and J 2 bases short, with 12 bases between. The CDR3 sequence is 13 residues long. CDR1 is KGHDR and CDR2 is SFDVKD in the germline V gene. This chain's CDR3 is CATTRRGTYEQYF. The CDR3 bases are TGTGCCACCACTAGAAGAGGAACCTACGAGCAGTACTTC.

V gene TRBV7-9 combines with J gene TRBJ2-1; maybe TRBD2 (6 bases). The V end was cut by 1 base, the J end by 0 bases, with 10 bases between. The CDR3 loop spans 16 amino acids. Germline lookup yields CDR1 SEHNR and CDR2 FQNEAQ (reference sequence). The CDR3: CASSLGLGPSYNEQFF. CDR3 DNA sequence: TGTGCCAGCAGCTTAGGACTAGGCCCCTCCTACAATGAGCAGTTCTTC. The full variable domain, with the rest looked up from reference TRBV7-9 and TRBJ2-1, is DTGVSQNPRHKITKRGQNVTFRCDPISEHNRLYWYRQTLGQGPEFLTYFQNEAQLEKSRLLSDRFSAERPKGSFSTLEIQRTEQGDSAMYLCASSLGLGPSYNEQFFGPGTRLTVL.

Written as DNA, the CDR3 is TGTGCCAGCAGACCTGGACAGAGCTACGAGCAGTACTTC. Protein product: CASRPGQSYEQYF. The genes are TRBV28 and TRBJ2-7, with D perhaps TRBD1 (6 bases). The ends were cut back, 6 bases at V and 3 bases at J, with 12 bases in the middle. The V gene's germline CDR1 is MDHEN and CDR2 SYDVKM. This CDR3 comprises 13 residues.

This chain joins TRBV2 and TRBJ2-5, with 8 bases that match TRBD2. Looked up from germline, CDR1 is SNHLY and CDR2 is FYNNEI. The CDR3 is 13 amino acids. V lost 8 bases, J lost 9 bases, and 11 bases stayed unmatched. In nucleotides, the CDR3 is TGTGCCAGCGGGGCGGGGGGCCCCCTCGCCCAGTACTTC. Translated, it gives CASGAGGPLAQYF.

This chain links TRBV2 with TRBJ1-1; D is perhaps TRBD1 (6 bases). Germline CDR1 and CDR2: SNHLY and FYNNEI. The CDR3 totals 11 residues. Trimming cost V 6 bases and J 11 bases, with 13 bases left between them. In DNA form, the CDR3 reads TGTGCCAGCAGGGGTACAGGGCGGGCTTTCTTT. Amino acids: CASRGTGRAFF.

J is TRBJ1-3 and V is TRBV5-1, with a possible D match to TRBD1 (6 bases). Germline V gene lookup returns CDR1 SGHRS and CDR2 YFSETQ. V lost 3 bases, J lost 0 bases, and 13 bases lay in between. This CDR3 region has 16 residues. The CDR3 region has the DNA TGCGCCAGCAGCTACGGGGGGCTAGCCTCTGGAAACACCATATATTTT. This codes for CASSYGGLASGNTIYF.

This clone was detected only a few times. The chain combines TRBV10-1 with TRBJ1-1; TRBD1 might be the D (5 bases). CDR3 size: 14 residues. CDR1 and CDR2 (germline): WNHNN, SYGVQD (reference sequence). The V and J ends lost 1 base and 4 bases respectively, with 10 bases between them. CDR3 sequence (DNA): TGCGCCAGCAGTGAGTGGCAGGGAGGCACTGAAGCTTTCTTT. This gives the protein CASSEWQGGTEAFF.

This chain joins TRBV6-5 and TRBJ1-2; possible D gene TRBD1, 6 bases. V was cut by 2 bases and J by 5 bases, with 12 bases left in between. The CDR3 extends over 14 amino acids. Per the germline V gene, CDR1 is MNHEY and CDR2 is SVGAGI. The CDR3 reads CASSYEPTGYGYTF. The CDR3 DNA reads TGTGCCAGCAGTTACGAGCCTACAGGGTATGGCTACACCTTC.

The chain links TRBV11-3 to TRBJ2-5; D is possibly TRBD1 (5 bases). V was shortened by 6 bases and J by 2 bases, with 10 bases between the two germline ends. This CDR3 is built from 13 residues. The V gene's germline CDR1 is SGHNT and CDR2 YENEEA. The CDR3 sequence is CASSPGQQETQYF. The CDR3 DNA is TGTGCCAGCAGTCCAGGGCAGCAAGAGACCCAGTACTTC.

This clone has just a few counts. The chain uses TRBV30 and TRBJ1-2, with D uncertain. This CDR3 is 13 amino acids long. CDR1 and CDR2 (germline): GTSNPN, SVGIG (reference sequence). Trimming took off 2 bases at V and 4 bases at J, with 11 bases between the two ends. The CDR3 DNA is TGTGCCTGGAGTCTGTCCGGGTCCTATGGCTACACCTTC. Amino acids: CAWSLSGSYGYTF.

This chain's CDR3 is CASSQSSGSGTEAFF. CDR3 DNA sequence: TGTGCCAGCAGCCAATCGAGCGGATCGGGCACTGAAGCTTTCTTT. The J gene is TRBJ1-1, the V gene TRBV16; D uncertain. The CDR3 is 15 residues long. V was trimmed by 0 bases and J by 4 bases, leaving 12 bases between them. From germline, CDR1 is KGHSY and CDR2 FQNENV.

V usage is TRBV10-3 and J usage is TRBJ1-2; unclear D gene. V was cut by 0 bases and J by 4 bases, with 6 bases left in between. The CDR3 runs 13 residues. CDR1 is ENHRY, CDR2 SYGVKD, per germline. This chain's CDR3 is CAISESRSYGYTF. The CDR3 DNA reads TGTGCCATCAGTGAGTCCCGGTCCTATGGCTACACCTTC.

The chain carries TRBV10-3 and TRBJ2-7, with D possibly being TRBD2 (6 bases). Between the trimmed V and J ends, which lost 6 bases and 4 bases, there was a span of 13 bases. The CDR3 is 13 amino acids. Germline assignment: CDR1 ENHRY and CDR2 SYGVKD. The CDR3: CAIRADSGYEQYF. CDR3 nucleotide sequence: TGTGCCATCAGGGCCGATAGCGGATACGAGCAGTACTTC.

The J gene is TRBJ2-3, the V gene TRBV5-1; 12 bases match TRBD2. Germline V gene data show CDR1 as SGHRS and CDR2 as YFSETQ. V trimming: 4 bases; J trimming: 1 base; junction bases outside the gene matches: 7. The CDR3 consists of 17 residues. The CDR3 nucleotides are TGCGCCAGCAGCCTCAGACTAGCGGGGGAAGGCACAGATACGCAGTATTTT. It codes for CASSLRLAGEGTDTQYF.

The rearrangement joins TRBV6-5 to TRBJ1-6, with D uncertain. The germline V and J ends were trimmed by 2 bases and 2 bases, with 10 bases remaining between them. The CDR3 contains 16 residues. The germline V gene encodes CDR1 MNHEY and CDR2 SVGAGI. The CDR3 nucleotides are TGTGCCAGCAGTTACAGGAGTAACCCCTATAATTCACCCCTCCACTTT. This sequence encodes CASSYRSNPYNSPLHF.

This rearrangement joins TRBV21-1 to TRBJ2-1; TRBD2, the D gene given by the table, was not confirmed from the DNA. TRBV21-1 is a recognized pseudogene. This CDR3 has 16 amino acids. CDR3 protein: CASSPRFQGRYSGQFF. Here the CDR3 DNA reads TGTGCCAGCAGCCCCCGATTCCAAGGACGGTACAGCGGGCAGTTCTTC.

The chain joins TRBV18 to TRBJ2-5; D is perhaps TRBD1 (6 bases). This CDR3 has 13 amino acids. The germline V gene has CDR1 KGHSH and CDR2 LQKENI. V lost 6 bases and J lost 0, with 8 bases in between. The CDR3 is CASSGQNQETQYF. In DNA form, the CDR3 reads TGTGCCAGCTCCGGACAGAACCAAGAGACCCAGTACTTC.

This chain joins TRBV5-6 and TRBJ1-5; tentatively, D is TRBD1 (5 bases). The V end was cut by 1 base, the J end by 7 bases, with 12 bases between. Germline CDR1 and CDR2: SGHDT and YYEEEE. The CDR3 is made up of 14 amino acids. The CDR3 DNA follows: TGTGCCAGCAGCTTGAGAAGGGGCAGGCAGCCCCAGCATTTT. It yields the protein CASSLRRGRQPQHF. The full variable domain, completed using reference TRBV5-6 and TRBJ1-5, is DAGVTQSPTHLIKTRGQQVTLRCSPKSGHDTVSWYQQALGQGPQFIFQYYEEEERQRGNFPDRFSGHQFPNYSSELNVNALLLGDSALYLCASSLRRGRQPQHFGDGTRLSIL.

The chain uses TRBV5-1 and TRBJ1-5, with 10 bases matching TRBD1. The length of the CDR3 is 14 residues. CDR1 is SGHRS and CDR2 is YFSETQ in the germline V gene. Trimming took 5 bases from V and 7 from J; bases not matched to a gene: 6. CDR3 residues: CASSLTGGWQPQHF. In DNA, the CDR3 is TGCGCCAGCAGTTTGACAGGGGGCTGGCAGCCCCAGCATTTT.

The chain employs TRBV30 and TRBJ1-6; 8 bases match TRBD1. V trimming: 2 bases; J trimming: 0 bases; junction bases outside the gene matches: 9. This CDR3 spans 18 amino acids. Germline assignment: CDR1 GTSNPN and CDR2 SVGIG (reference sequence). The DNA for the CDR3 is TGTGCCTGGAGTCCGAACTACGGACAGGGCTCCTATAATTCACCCCTCCACTTT. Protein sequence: CAWSPNYGQGSYNSPLHF.

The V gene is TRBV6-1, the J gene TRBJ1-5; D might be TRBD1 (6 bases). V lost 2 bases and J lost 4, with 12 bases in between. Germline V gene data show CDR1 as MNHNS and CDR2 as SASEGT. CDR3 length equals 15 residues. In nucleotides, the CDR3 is TGTGCCAGCAGTGAACGCGGGGGCCCTAATCAGCCCCAGCATTTT. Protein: CASSERGGPNQPQHF.

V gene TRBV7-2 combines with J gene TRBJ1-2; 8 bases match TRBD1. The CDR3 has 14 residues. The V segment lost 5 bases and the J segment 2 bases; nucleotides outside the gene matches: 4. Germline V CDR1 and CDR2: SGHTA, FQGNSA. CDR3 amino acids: CASSNTGGNYGYTF. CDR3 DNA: TGTGCCAGCAGCAATACAGGGGGAAACTATGGCTACACCTTC.

The CDR3: CAWEDFTEAFF. The CDR3 DNA follows: TGTGCCTGGGAGGACTTCACTGAAGCTTTCTTT. V is TRBV30 and J is TRBJ1-1, with D uncertain. This CDR3 spans 11 amino acids. Looked up from germline, CDR1 is GTSNPN and CDR2 is SVGIG (reference sequence). With 5 bases removed from V and 4 bases from J, the gap between germline ends came to 8 bases. Full variable domain (missing parts from reference TRBV30 and TRBJ1-1): SQTIHQWPATLVQPVGSPLSLECTVEGTSNPNLYWYRQAAGRGLQLLFYSVGIGQISSEVPQNLSASRPQDRQFILSSKKLLLSDSGFYLCAWEDFTEAFFGQGTRLTVV.

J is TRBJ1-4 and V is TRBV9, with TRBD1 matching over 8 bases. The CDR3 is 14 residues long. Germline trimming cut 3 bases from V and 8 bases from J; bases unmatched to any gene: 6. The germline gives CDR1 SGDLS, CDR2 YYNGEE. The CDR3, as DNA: TGTGCCAGCAGCGAAAGGACAGGGAACGAAAAACTGTTTTTT. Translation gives CASSERTGNEKLFF.

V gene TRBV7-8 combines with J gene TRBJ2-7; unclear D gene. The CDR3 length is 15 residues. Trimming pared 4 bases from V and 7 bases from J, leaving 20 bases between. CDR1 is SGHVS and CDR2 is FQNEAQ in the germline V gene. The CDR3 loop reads CASSYSVRSLSEQYF. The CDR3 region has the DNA TGTGCCAGCAGCTATTCAGTACGATCTTTGTCTGAGCAGTACTTC.

The CDR3 loop is CASRQGPYEQYF. The CDR3 DNA is TGTGCCAGTAGACAGGGCCCCTACGAGCAGTACTTC. The rearrangement links TRBV28 to TRBJ2-7, with TRBD1 identical over 7 bases. The CDR3 sequence is 12 residues long. Per germline, CDR1 MDHEN and CDR2 SYDVKM. The J segment lost 2 bases and the V segment lost 9 bases, leaving 4 bases of the junction unmatched.

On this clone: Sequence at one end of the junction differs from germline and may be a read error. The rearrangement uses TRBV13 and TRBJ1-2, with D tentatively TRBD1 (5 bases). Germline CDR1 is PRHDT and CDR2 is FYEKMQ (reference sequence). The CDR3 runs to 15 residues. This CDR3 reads CASSLGSNRIGGYTF. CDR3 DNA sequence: TGTGCCAGCAGCCTAGGGTCAAACAGGATAGGGGGCTACACCTTC.